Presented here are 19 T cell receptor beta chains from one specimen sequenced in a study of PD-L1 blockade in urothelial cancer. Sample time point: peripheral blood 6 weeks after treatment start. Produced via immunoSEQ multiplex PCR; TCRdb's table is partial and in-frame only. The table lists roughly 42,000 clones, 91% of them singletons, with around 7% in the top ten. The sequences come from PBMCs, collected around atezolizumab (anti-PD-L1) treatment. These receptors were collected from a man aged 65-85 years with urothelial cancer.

The CDR3 sequence is CASSPRDFYEQYF. CDR3 bases: TGTGCCAGCTCCCCCCGGGACTTCTACGAGCAGTACTTC. The gene calls are TRBV18 and TRBJ2-7; possible D gene TRBD2, 6 bases. Trimming cost V 6 bases and J 3 bases, with 12 bases left between them. The CDR3 is 13 residues long. Per germline, CDR1 KGHSH and CDR2 LQKENI.

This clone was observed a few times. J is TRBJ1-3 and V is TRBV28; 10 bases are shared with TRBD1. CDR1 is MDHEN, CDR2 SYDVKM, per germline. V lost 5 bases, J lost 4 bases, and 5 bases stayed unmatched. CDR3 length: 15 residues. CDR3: CASSAQTGGGNTIYF. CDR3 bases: TGTGCCAGCAGTGCCCAGACAGGGGGCGGAAACACCATATATTTT.

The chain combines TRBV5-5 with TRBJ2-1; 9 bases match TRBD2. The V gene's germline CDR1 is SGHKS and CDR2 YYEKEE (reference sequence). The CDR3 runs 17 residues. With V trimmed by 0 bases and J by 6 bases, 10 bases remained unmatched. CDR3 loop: CASSLAPTGTSFNEQFF. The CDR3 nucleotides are TGTGCCAGCAGCTTGGCACCAACCGGGACTAGCTTCAATGAGCAGTTCTTC.

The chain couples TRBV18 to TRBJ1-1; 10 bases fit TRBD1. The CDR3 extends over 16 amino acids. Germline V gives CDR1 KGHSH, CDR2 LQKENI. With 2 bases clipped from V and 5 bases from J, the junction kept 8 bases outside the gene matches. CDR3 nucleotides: TGTGCCAGCTCACCAGGGTTGGACAGGGGGGGGACTGAAGCTTTCTTT. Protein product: CASSPGLDRGGTEAFF.

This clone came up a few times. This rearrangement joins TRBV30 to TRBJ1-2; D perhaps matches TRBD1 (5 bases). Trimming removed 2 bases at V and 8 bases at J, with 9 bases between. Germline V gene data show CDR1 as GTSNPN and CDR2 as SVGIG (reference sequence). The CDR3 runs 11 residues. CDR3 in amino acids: CAWSIGAGYTF. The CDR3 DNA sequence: TGTGCCTGGAGTATAGGGGCAGGCTACACCTTC.

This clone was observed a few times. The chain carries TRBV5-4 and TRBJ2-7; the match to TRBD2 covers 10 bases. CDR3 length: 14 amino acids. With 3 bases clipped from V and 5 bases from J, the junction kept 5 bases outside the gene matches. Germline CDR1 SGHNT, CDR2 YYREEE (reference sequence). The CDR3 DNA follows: TGTGCCAGCAGCTCGCCGGGACTAGCGAACGAGCAGTACTTC. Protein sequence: CASSSPGLANEQYF.

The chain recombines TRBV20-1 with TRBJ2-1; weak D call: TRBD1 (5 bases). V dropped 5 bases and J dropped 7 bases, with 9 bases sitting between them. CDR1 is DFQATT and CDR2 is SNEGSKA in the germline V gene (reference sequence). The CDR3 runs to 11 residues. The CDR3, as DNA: TGCAGTGCTCCAAACAGGAATGAGCAGTTCTTC. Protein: CSAPNRNEQFF.

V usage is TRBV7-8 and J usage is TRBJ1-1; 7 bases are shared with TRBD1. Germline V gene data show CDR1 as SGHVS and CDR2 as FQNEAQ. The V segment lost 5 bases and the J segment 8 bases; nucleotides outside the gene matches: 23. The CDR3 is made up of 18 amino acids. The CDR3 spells CASSRPARGRGTEIEAFF. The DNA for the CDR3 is TGTGCCAGCAGCCGTCCTGCCCGAGGTAGGGGGACAGAAATCGAAGCTTTCTTT.

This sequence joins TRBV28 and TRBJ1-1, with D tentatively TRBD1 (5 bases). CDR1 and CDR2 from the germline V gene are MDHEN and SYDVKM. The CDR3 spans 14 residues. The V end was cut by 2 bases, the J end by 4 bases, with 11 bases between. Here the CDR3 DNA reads TGTGCCAGCAGTTTAGGGGGAGGGATCACTGAAGCTTTCTTT. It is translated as CASSLGGGITEAFF. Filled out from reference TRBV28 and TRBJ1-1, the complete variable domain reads DVKVTQSSRYLVKRTGEKVFLECVQDMDHENMFWYRQDPGLGLRLIYFSYDVKMKEKGDIPEGYSVSREKKERFSLILESASTNQTSMYLCASSLGGGITEAFFGQGTRLTVV.

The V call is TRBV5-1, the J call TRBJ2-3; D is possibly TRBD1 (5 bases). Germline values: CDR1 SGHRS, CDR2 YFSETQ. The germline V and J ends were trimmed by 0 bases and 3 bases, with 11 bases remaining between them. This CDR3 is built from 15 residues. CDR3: CASSLGRDLTDTQYF. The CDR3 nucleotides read TGCGCCAGCAGCTTGGGCAGGGATTTGACAGATACGCAGTATTTT.

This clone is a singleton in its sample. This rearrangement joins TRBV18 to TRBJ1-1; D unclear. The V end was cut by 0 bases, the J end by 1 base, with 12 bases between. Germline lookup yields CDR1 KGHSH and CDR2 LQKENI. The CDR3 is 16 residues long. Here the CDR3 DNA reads TGTGCCAGCTCACCACCCTCTCGCGGGGAGAACACTGAAGCTTTCTTT. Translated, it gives CASSPPSRGENTEAFF.

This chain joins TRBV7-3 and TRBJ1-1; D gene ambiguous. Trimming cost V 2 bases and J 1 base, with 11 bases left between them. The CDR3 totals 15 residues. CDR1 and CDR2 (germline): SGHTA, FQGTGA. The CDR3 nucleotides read TGTGCCAGCAGCTTAGACGGGTTAACGAACACTGAAGCTTTCTTT. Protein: CASSLDGLTNTEAFF.

The CDR3 sequence is CASSPSPGQLAKNIQYF. CDR3 nucleotide sequence: TGCGCCAGCAGCCCCTCGCCCGGACAGCTAGCCAAAAACATTCAGTACTTC. The chain has TRBV5-1 and TRBJ2-4; a possible D gene is TRBD1 (6 bases). Trimming removed 4 bases at V and 0 bases at J, with 17 bases between. Germline CDR1 is SGHRS and CDR2 is YFSETQ. The CDR3 loop spans 17 amino acids.

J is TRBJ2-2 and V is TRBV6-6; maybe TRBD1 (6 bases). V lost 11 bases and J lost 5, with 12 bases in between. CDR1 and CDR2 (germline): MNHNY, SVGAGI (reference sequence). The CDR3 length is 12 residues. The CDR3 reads CAWGRGTGELFF. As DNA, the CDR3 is TGTGCCTGGGGAAGGGGGACCGGGGAGCTGTTTTTT.

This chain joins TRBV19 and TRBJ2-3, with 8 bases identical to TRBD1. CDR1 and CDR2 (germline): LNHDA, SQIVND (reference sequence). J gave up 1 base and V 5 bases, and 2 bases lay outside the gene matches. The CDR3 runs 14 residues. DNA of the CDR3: TGTGCCAGTAGTCCGACAGGGGGCACAGATACGCAGTATTTT. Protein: CASSPTGGTDTQYF.

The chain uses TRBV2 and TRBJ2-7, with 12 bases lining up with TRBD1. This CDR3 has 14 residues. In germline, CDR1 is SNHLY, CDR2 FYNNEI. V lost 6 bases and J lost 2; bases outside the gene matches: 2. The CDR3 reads CASRGQGATYEQYF. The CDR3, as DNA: TGTGCCAGCAGGGGACAGGGGGCCACCTACGAGCAGTACTTC.

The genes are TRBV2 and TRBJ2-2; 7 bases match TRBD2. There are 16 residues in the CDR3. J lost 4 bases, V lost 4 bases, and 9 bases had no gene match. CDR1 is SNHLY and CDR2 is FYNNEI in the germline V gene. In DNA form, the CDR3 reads TGTGCCAGCAGTGTGAATGGGGGAGGGGCCACCGGGGAGCTGTTTTTT. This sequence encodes CASSVNGGGATGELFF.

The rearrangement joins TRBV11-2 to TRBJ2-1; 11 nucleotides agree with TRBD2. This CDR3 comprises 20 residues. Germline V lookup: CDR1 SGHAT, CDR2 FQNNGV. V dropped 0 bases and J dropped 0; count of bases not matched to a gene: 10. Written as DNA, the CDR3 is TGTGCCAGCAGCTTAGAGGGGGGACTAGCGGCCCCGAGCTCCTACAATGAGCAGTTCTTC. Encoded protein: CASSLEGGLAAPSSYNEQFF.

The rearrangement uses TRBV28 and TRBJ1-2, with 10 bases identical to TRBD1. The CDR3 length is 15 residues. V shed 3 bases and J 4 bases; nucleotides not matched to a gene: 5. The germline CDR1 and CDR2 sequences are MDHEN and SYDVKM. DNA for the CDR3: TGTGCCAGCAGTTTGAACCGGGACAGGGGCTATGGCTACACCTTC. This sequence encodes CASSLNRDRGYGYTF.